A single sample is the source of the 6 T cell receptor beta chains below, sequenced in a study of T-cell memory formation after mild COVID-19. TCRdb itself ran the 5' RACE reads through MiXCR, one entry per CDR3 protein. The sample shows approximately 230,000 distinct CDR3 sequences, approximately 16% of them seen only once. The specimen sequenced was PBMCs or a T cell subset sorted from them (not recorded which). The receptors were sampled from a man between 18 and 29 years old who had mild COVID-19 (a few samples of this study predate the infection). Cell type and time point are not known.

The chain has TRBV6-5 and TRBJ2-5, with D possibly TRBD2 on 6 matching bases. The CDR3 has 15 residues. Trimming took off 6 bases at V and 6 bases at J, with 20 bases between the two ends. CDR1 and CDR2 from the germline V gene are MNHEY and SVGAGI. The CDR3 here is CASSIGTPRGKTQYF. CDR3 coding DNA: TGTGCCAGCAGCATTGGGACGCCGCGGGGCAAGACCCAGTACTTC.

This clonotype has a handful of counts. The V gene is TRBV5-1, the J gene TRBJ1-1; perhaps TRBD1 as D (5 bases). This CDR3 contains 13 residues. From germline, CDR1 is SGHRS and CDR2 YFSETQ. The V and J ends lost 7 bases and 0 bases respectively, with 10 bases between them. The CDR3 loop is CASGSTVNTEAFF. In nucleotides, the CDR3 is TGCGCCAGCGGATCGACAGTGAACACTGAAGCTTTCTTT. Complete variable domain (other parts from reference TRBV5-1 and TRBJ1-1): KAGVTQTPRYLIKTRGQQVTLSCSPISGHRSVSWYQQTPGQGLQFLFEYFSETQRNKGNFPGRFSGRQFSNSRSEMNVSTLELGDSALYLCASGSTVNTEAFFGQGTRLTVV.

V is TRBV20-1 and J is TRBJ2-3, with 7 bases identical to TRBD1. This CDR3 is built from 12 residues. Per the germline V gene, CDR1 is DFQATT and CDR2 is SNEGSKA (reference sequence). J lost 6 bases, V lost 1 base, and 1 base had no gene match. As DNA, the CDR3 is TGCAGTGCTAGAGGGGGACAGGATACGCAGTATTTT. Amino acids: CSARGGQDTQYF.

This sequence joins TRBV6-5 and TRBJ1-2, with a weak D call TRBD1 (5 bases). CDR1 and CDR2 from the germline V gene are MNHEY and SVGAGI. This CDR3 region has 13 residues. V dropped 9 bases and J dropped 0 bases, with 11 bases sitting between them. DNA of the CDR3: TGTGCCAGTCGGACAAGAGCTAACTATGGCTACACCTTC. It translates to CASRTRANYGYTF.

This clonotype came up a few times. This sequence joins TRBV6-6 and TRBJ2-1, with TRBD2 matching over 10 bases. V was pared by 4 bases and J by 8 bases, with 8 bases of the junction left unmatched. Germline-derived CDR1 and CDR2 are MNHNY and SVGAGI (reference sequence). This CDR3 is 15 amino acids long. CDR3: CASSWSLAGSYEQFF. The CDR3 DNA sequence: TGTGCCAGCAGTTGGTCACTAGCGGGGAGTTATGAGCAGTTCTTC.

This clonotype was seen only a few times. The rearrangement joins TRBV7-2 to TRBJ1-5; D not resolved. V lost 1 base, J lost 2 bases, and 6 bases lay in between. This CDR3 is built from 14 residues. Per the germline V gene, CDR1 is SGHTA and CDR2 is FQGNSA. The CDR3 loop is CASSLDHGNQPQHF. For the CDR3, the DNA is TGTGCCAGCAGCTTAGATCACGGCAATCAGCCCCAGCATTTT. Full variable domain (remainder filled in from reference TRBV7-2 and TRBJ1-5): GAGVSQSPSNKVTEKGKDVELRCDPISGHTALYWYRQSLGQGLEFLIYFQGNSAPDKSGLPSDRFSAERTGGSVSTLTIQRTQQEDSAVYLCASSLDHGNQPQHFGDGTRLSIL.